This TCR beta chain was sequenced for a study of cytomegalovirus exposure and HLA in healthy donors. About the study: The same platform was used for the 120 validation repertoires and the approximately 670 first-cohort repertoires, a later analysis reported.

This CDR3 is 15 amino acids long. The J segment lost 6 bases and the V segment lost 2 bases, leaving 8 bases of the junction unmatched. Looked up from germline, CDR1 is SQVTM and CDR2 is ANQGSEA. Measured with immunoSEQ multiplex PCR; TCRdb has only the in-frame clones, and not every one. The table includes roughly 120,000 clones, 70% to 90% detected once. The clonotype originates from a man aged 18 to 30 in good health and CMV-seropositive. Sequencing used PBMCs. This chain uses TRBV29-1 with TRBJ2-1; TRBD2 agrees at 9 bases. CDR3 amino acids: CSVEKGTSPRNEQFF. CDR3 in DNA: TGCAGCGTTGAAAAGGGGACTAGCCCCCGCAATGAGCAGTTCTTC.